This TCR beta chain was retrieved from a study of blood T cell repertoires in COVID-19. Study-wide context: Researchers got acute and convalescent COVID-19 samples from the United States, Italy and Spain. T cells, B-cell-depleted T cells, or PBMCs supplied cDNA or gDNA.

Looked up from germline, CDR1 is MGHRA and CDR2 is YSYEKL. The V end was cut by 1 base, the J end by 8 bases, with 17 bases between. This CDR3 has 16 residues. Original methodology: The assay estimated nucleated cells by amplifying reference gene primers. This table comes from immunoSEQ multiplex PCR, and its TCRdb copy is limited to in-frame clones, with some not included. D and trimming were read from the DNA, whereas the V and J calls and clone size are those reported in that table. The repertoire holds 120,000 or so clones, approximately 90% seen once, with about 2% in the top ten. This receptor was identified in a woman between 45 and 60 years old with acute or convalescent COVID-19. Source material: peripheral blood. The rearrangement links TRBV4-1 to TRBJ1-4, with D possibly matching TRBD1 (5 bases). The CDR3 sequence: CASSQVPPRVREKLFF. The DNA of the CDR3 is TGCGCCAGCAGCCAAGTTCCCCCCAGGGTTCGGGAAAAACTGTTTTTT.